This T cell receptor (beta chain) was sequenced in a study of blood T cell repertoires in COVID-19. Trimming took 3 bases from V and 1 from J; bases not matched to a gene: 2. Per germline, CDR1 LNHDA and CDR2 SQIVND (reference sequence). The CDR3 contains 15 residues. Clones were sequenced by immunoSEQ multiplex PCR, and TCRdb holds only the in-frame ones, with some missing. The profile covers about 120,000 clones, with about 85% appearing a single time and roughly 11% taken by the ten largest. The sequence was collected from a man at least 80 years old with acute or convalescent COVID-19. The sample taken for sequencing was peripheral blood. The chain joins TRBV19 to TRBJ2-7, with TRBD2 matching over 11 bases. CDR3 in DNA: TGTGCCAGTAGTATTTCTAGCGGGAGGTCCTACGAGCAGTACTTC. This codes for CASSISSGRSYEQYF.